These T cell receptor beta chains were read from a single sample in a study of T cells in Graves' hyperthyroidism and ophthalmopathy. Each CDR3 protein gets one entry after TCRdb re-called the multiplex PCR reads with MiXCR. The sample contains hundreds of thousands of distinct CDR3 sequences, around 21% of which appear only once. Sequenced input: blood. The origin of the receptors is a man under 40 with Graves' ophthalmopathy. Both conserved end residues are trimmed from each CDR3.

TRBV28	12	TRBJ2-2	ASRRDYSTGELF
TRBV6-2/TRBV6-3	12	TRBJ2-7	ASSGPGTGYEQY
TRBV30	14	TRBJ2-2	ACPFHGGGTTGELF
TRBV7-2	12	TRBJ2-3	ASSLVQAADTQY
TRBV11-2	10	TRBJ2-1	ASSFTEDEQF
TRBV11-2	14	TRBJ1-1	ASSLEYGGMNTEAF
TRBV19	10	TRBJ2-1	ASPERRNEQF
TRBV30	12	TRBJ2-7	AWSGAGLDYEQY
TRBV9	13	TRBJ2-5	ASSPFQVGVETQY
TRBV27	10	TRBJ1-1	ASSRQGLEAF
TRBV3-1	12	TRBJ1-3	ASSPRNIGNTIY
TRBV7-8	11	TRBJ1-1	ASSLVTGSEAF
TRBV27	13	TRBJ2-7	ASSLQKQGIYEQY
TRBV5-1	14	TRBJ1-4	ASSRAGGTTNEKLF
TRBV3-1	12	TRBJ2-1	ASSLLGLGHEQF
TRBV28	14	TRBJ1-5	ASNSVSGLAGQPQH
TRBV6-1	11	TRBJ1-2	ASSLGPNYGYT
TRBV28	13	TRBJ1-1	ASSSTTGGNTEAF
TRBV12-3/TRBV12-4	12	TRBJ2-1	ASSLGGLYNEQF
TRBV2	10	TRBJ1-5	ARAYSNQPQH
TRBV5-1	12	TRBJ2-1	ASSFPGQYNEQF
TRBV6-5	15	TRBJ1-2	ASSYSDRSRGNYGYT
TRBV30	10	TRBJ1-5	AWNRGNQPQH